The 13 T cell receptor beta chains reported below all come from one sample, sequenced in a study of blood T cell repertoires in COVID-19. The assay was immunoSEQ multiplex PCR, and TCRdb's table has in-frame clones only and misses some. The sample lists 430,000 or so clones, around nine tenths occurring once. What was sequenced was PBMCs or T cells enriched from blood (not recorded which). The receptors come from a woman between 18 and 29 years old who had been exposed to COVID-19.

The rearrangement uses TRBV5-6 and TRBJ2-7; D is ambiguous. CDR1 is SGHDT and CDR2 is YYEEEE in the germline V gene. This CDR3 spans 11 amino acids. Trimming took off 4 bases at V and 3 bases at J, with 5 bases between the two ends. CDR3 nucleotides: TGTGCCAGCAGCACAGTCTACGAGCAGTACTTC. It translates to CASSTVYEQYF.

J is TRBJ2-1 and V is TRBV7-2; 7 bases line up with TRBD2. The germline V gene encodes CDR1 SGHTA and CDR2 FQGNSA. V lost 0 bases to trimming and J lost 4 bases; unmatched junction nucleotides: 6. CDR3 length: 16 amino acids. The chain's CDR3 is CASSLALASGYNEQFF. For the CDR3, the DNA is TGTGCCAGCAGCTTAGCGCTAGCTAGCGGTTACAATGAGCAGTTCTTC.

The V call is TRBV5-6, the J call TRBJ1-3, with D perhaps matching TRBD1 (5 bases). CDR3 length: 16 amino acids. The V gene lost 0 bases and the J gene lost 0 bases, with 10 bases spanning the gap. Germline CDR1 and CDR2: SGHDT and YYEEEE. The CDR3 reads CASSLGGTHSGNTIYF. The CDR3, as DNA: TGTGCCAGCAGCTTGGGGGGCACCCACTCTGGAAACACCATATATTTT.

This chain uses TRBV11-2 with TRBJ2-7, with D unresolved. The germline CDR1 and CDR2 sequences are SGHAT and FQNNGV. Trimming took off 0 bases at V and 0 bases at J, with 9 bases between the two ends. The CDR3 has 15 amino acids. The CDR3 sequence is CASSLDGRASYEQYF. In DNA form, the CDR3 reads TGTGCCAGCAGCTTAGATGGTCGAGCCTCCTACGAGCAGTACTTC.

The rearrangement joins TRBV6-2 or TRBV6-3 to TRBJ2-1; 11 nucleotides align to TRBD2. Trimming removed 4 bases from V and 8 bases from J; junction bases left unmatched: 10. The CDR3 loop spans 16 amino acids. CDR1 is MNHEY and CDR2 is SVGEGT in the germline V gene. The CDR3 DNA follows: TGTGCCAGCAGTTCCTTTCTTAGCGGGGGGGCTCATGAGCAGTTCTTC. Amino acid sequence: CASSSFLSGGAHEQFF.

This sequence joins TRBV4-3 and TRBJ2-3, with 10 bases lining up with TRBD2. The CDR3 has 16 residues. Germline values: CDR1 LGHNA, CDR2 YSLEER. Trimming removed 5 bases from V and 1 base from J; junction bases left unmatched: 6. The CDR3 coding sequence is TGCGCCAGCAGCGCCACACTAGCGGGGCGCACAGATACGCAGTATTTT. Translating it yields CASSATLAGRTDTQYF.

A note on this clone: It may be a read error: a sequence one base away is much more abundant. The chain has TRBV27 and TRBJ1-1; tentatively, D is TRBD1 (6 bases). Trimming took 6 bases from V and 7 from J, leaving 18 bases between them. The germline V gene has CDR1 MNHEY and CDR2 SMNVEV (reference sequence). The CDR3 extends over 14 amino acids. CDR3 region: CASRLQGSRIEAFF. The CDR3 bases are TGTGCCAGCAGATTACAGGGTTCGCGCATTGAAGCTTTCTTT.

The chain uses TRBV13 and TRBJ2-2; the match to TRBD2 covers 15 bases. Trimming at V came to 5 bases and at J to 3 bases, leaving 4 bases not matched to a gene. Germline V gene sequence: CDR1 PRHDT, CDR2 FYEKMQ (reference sequence). The CDR3 is 17 residues long. The CDR3 protein is CASSPGLAGGHTGELFF. CDR3 nucleotide sequence: TGTGCCAGCAGCCCGGGACTAGCGGGAGGACACACCGGGGAGCTGTTTTTT.

The chain uses TRBV27 and TRBJ2-5; 9 nucleotides match TRBD2. This CDR3 region has 15 residues. Per the germline V gene, CDR1 is MNHEY and CDR2 is SMNVEV (reference sequence). Trimming removed 8 bases from V and 5 bases from J; junction bases left unmatched: 12. The CDR3 region is CASLERAGGEETQYF. CDR3 DNA: TGTGCCAGCCTCGAGAGAGCGGGAGGTGAGGAGACCCAGTACTTC.

The genes are TRBV5-1 and TRBJ2-7; TRBD2 matches 8 bases. CDR3 length equals 16 residues. Germline CDR1 and CDR2: SGHRS and YFSETQ. The J segment lost 3 bases and the V segment lost 3 bases, leaving 11 bases of the junction unmatched. This chain's CDR3 is CASSSPVGGGHYEQYF. In DNA form, the CDR3 reads TGCGCCAGCAGCTCCCCTGTGGGCGGGGGGCACTACGAGCAGTACTTC.

Remarks on this clone: A read error may account for a junction end that differs from germline. The chain is built from TRBV29-1 and TRBJ2-5; 9 bases are a match to TRBD1. CDR1 SQVTM and CDR2 ANQGSEA come from the germline V gene. The CDR3 length is 13 residues. The CDR3 loop is CSVELPRDRASNF. The CDR3, as DNA: TGCAGCGTTGAACTCCCTCGGGACAGGGCTTCTAACTTC.

CDR3 residues: CASSLQGRKGAQETQYF. The CDR3 DNA sequence: TGCGCCAGCAGCCTACAGGGAAGAAAGGGAGCCCAAGAGACCCAGTACTTC. V and J are TRBV5-1 and TRBJ2-5; tentatively, D is TRBD1 (6 bases). The CDR3 extends over 17 amino acids. The germline gives CDR1 SGHRS, CDR2 YFSETQ. The germline V and J ends were trimmed by 4 bases and 1 base, with 20 bases remaining between them.

This clone has a single count. The V and J genes are TRBV2 and TRBJ2-1; 12 nucleotides align to TRBD2. Germline-derived CDR1 and CDR2 are SNHLY and FYNNEI. This CDR3 has 16 residues. V lost 8 bases and J lost 8; bases outside the gene matches: 13. CDR3 DNA: TGTGCCAGCGCCCATTACCTAGCGGGGGGGCGGGATGAGCAGTTCTTC. It codes for CASAHYLAGGRDEQFF.